Below, 32 T cell receptor beta chains from the same sample are listed, as sequenced in a study of T cell responses to AZD1222 COVID-19 vaccine. Sequencing was performed with immunoSEQ multiplex PCR; in TCRdb, only in-frame clones are kept and a portion is missing. This repertoire shows 110,000 to 150,000 clones, approximately 90% found once; its top ten account for just over 5.5%. The specimen was peripheral blood, collected on day 0 of AZD1222 vaccination. These receptors all come from an adult in good health.

The chain joins TRBV5-4 to TRBJ2-5, with 9 bases aligning to TRBD2. CDR3 length: 15 amino acids. V shed 3 bases, J shed 3 bases, and the junction held 6 bases outside the gene matches. The germline gives CDR1 SGHNT, CDR2 YYREEE (reference sequence). The CDR3 sequence is CASSYSGLAKETQYF. Written as DNA, the CDR3 is TGTGCCAGCAGCTACTCGGGACTAGCCAAAGAGACCCAGTACTTC.

The rearrangement links TRBV4-3 to TRBJ1-6; no reliable D call. The CDR3 is 15 amino acids. Germline V gene data show CDR1 as LGHNA and CDR2 as YSLEER. V dropped 4 bases and J dropped 7 bases, with 14 bases sitting between them. This CDR3 reads CASSLNEQANSPLHF. CDR3 nucleotide sequence: TGCGCCAGCAGCCTTAACGAGCAGGCCAATTCACCCCTCCACTTT.

The chain carries TRBV5-6 and TRBJ1-1; D is ambiguous. Germline V CDR1 and CDR2: SGHDT, YYEEEE. This CDR3 is 18 amino acids long. Trimming took 4 bases from V and 5 from J, leaving 27 bases between them. Here the CDR3 reads CASSLIRLARPSKTEAFF. The CDR3 DNA reads TGTGCCAGCAGCCTGATCCGGTTGGCCCGGCCAAGCAAGACTGAAGCTTTCTTT.

The rearrangement joins TRBV23-1 to TRBJ1-1; unclear D gene. TRBV23-1 is flagged as an ORF with uncertain function. V lost 5 bases and J 7 bases, leaving 8 bases between the germline ends. The CDR3 contains 11 residues. CDR3 region: CASSGQNEAFF. For the CDR3, the DNA is TGCGCCAGCAGTGGGCAGAATGAAGCTTTCTTT.

The chain links TRBV5-4 to TRBJ1-2; TRBD1 matches 11 bases. V was pared by 10 bases and J by 8 bases, with 10 bases of the junction left unmatched. Germline assignment: CDR1 SGHNT and CDR2 YYREEE (reference sequence). This CDR3 spans 13 amino acids. In nucleotides, the CDR3 is TGTGCCGTCCCGGGACAGGGGGTGAAAGGCTACACCTTC. Translating gives CAVPGQGVKGYTF. Variable domain in full (rest from reference TRBV5-4 and TRBJ1-2): ETGVTQSPTHLIKTRGQQVTLRCSSQSGHNTVSWYQQALGQGPQFIFQYYREEENGRGNFPPRFSGLQFPNYSSELNVNALELDDSALYLCAVPGQGVKGYTFGSGTRLTVV.

This clone was picked up a small number of times. The chain links TRBV11-2 to TRBJ1-3; D gene unclear. CDR3 length: 14 residues. Deletions cut 3 bases from V and 6 bases from J, with 12 bases between. Germline values: CDR1 SGHAT, CDR2 FQNNGV. The DNA for the CDR3 is TGTGCCAGCAGCTTCGGACGGTCTTTAAACACCATATATTTT. It encodes CASSFGRSLNTIYF. The whole variable domain, remainder taken from reference TRBV11-2 and TRBJ1-3, is EAGVAQSPRYKIIEKRQSVAFWCNPISGHATLYWYQQILGQGPKLLIQFQNNGVVDDSQLPKDRFSAERLKGVDSTLKIQPAKLEDSAVYLCASSFGRSLNTIYFGEGSWLTVV.

V is TRBV23-1 and J is TRBJ2-2, with TRBD1 matching over 10 bases. TRBV23-1 is noted as an ORF with a role that remains uncertain. J was trimmed by 4 bases and V by 2 bases; bases with no gene match: 4. This CDR3 has 16 residues. The CDR3 sequence: CASSQPGQGRTGELFF. CDR3 DNA: TGCGCCAGCAGTCAACCGGGACAGGGGCGCACCGGGGAGCTGTTTTTT.

The chain is built from TRBV7-9 and TRBJ2-1; 7 nucleotides align to TRBD2. Germline assignment: CDR1 SEHNR and CDR2 FQNEAQ (reference sequence). This CDR3 contains 17 residues. After removal of 8 bases from V and 3 bases from J, the junction contained 16 bases not matched to a gene. Here the CDR3 DNA reads TGTGCCAGCGGACCCGCGGGAGTTTCACTCCTCTACAATGAGCAGTTCTTC. This codes for CASGPAGVSLLYNEQFF.

The chain combines TRBV19 with TRBJ2-3; D may be TRBD1 (5 bases). Trimming stripped 3 bases from V and 10 bases from J, with 14 bases between. This CDR3 region has 13 residues. Germline CDR1 reads LNHDA; CDR2 reads SQIVND (reference sequence). The CDR3 nucleotides are TGTGCCAGTAGTATGCTTGCCAGGGTTGCGCAGTATTTT. Its translation is CASSMLARVAQYF.

The chain uses TRBV7-3 and TRBJ2-1; D not resolved. Between the trimmed V and J ends, which lost 0 bases and 0 bases, there was a span of 6 bases. The CDR3 has 15 amino acids. In germline, CDR1 is SGHTA, CDR2 FQGTGA. The CDR3 sequence: CASSLTFSSYNEQFF. The CDR3 nucleotides are TGTGCCAGCAGCTTAACCTTCAGCTCCTACAATGAGCAGTTCTTC.

The chain couples TRBV28 to TRBJ1-5; D is unclear. The CDR3 runs 12 residues. V shed 5 bases and J shed 0 bases, with 2 bases lying between them. CDR1 MDHEN and CDR2 SYDVKM come from the germline V gene. The CDR3 DNA reads TGTGCCAGCAGTCGTAGCAATCAGCCCCAGCATTTT. Its protein is CASSRSNQPQHF.

This chain joins TRBV7-2 and TRBJ2-5; TRBD2 might be the D (5 bases). V lost 3 bases and J lost 3, with 8 bases in between. The germline CDR1 and CDR2 sequences are SGHTA and FQGNSA. The CDR3 has 13 amino acids. The CDR3 region is CASSFGGKETQYF. CDR3 nucleotide sequence: TGTGCCAGCAGCTTTGGAGGCAAAGAGACCCAGTACTTC. Based on the CDR3 plus reference TRBV7-2 and TRBJ2-5, the full variable domain is GAGVSQSPSNKVTEKGKDVELRCDPISGHTALYWYRQSLGQGLEFLIYFQGNSAPDKSGLPSDRFSAERTGGSVSTLTIQRTQQEDSAVYLCASSFGGKETQYFGPGTRLLVL.

V usage is TRBV4-1 and J usage is TRBJ2-7, with 8 bases fitting TRBD1. Germline V gives CDR1 MGHRA, CDR2 YSYEKL. This CDR3 is built from 17 residues. V lost 3 bases and J lost 7; bases outside the gene matches: 17. CDR3 bases: TGCGCCAGCAGCCATATTCACCGGACAGGGAATCATCGGGAGCAGTACTTC. It yields the protein CASSHIHRTGNHREQYF.

V usage is TRBV6-2 or TRBV6-3 and J usage is TRBJ1-1; no clear D gene. Germline V gives CDR1 MNHEY, CDR2 SVGEGT. V was shortened by 2 bases and J by 7 bases, with 8 bases between the two germline ends. This CDR3 is built from 12 residues. The CDR3 bases are TGTGCCAGCAGTTACGGGGTCCGTGAAGCTTTCTTT. This sequence encodes CASSYGVREAFF.

The rearrangement uses TRBV19 and TRBJ1-1; D unresolved. Trimming took off 3 bases at V and 4 bases at J, with 15 bases between the two ends. The CDR3 has 15 residues. From germline, CDR1 is LNHDA and CDR2 SQIVND (reference sequence). CDR3 DNA: TGTGCCAGTAGTATTTGGGCAGGAGGTGGCACTGAAGCTTTCTTT. Its protein product is CASSIWAGGGTEAFF.

V gene TRBV5-5 combines with J gene TRBJ2-2; weak D call: TRBD1 (5 bases). Germline CDR1 is SGHKS and CDR2 is YYEKEE (reference sequence). The length of the CDR3 is 15 residues. The ends were cut back, 0 bases at V and 0 bases at J, with 6 bases in the middle. The CDR3 loop is CASSLDRTNTGELFF. In DNA form, the CDR3 reads TGTGCCAGCAGCTTGGACAGGACGAACACCGGGGAGCTGTTTTTT.

The genes are TRBV7-2 and TRBJ1-2; D not resolved. Trimming took off 1 base at V and 6 bases at J, with 12 bases between the two ends. The CDR3 runs to 14 residues. The germline gives CDR1 SGHTA, CDR2 FQGNSA. The CDR3 nucleotides read TGTGCCAGCAGCTTAGGTCGGGGTACCGATGGCTACACCTTC. This sequence encodes CASSLGRGTDGYTF.

The chain joins TRBV13 to TRBJ2-7; 10 bases are shared with TRBD1. J was trimmed by 3 bases and V by 3 bases; bases with no gene match: 8. Germline loops: CDR1 PRHDT, CDR2 FYEKMQ (reference sequence). The length of the CDR3 is 16 residues. CDR3 nucleotides: TGTGCCAGCAGCTTCCGCTGGACAGGGGGTCTCTACGAGCAGTACTTC. Residues: CASSFRWTGGLYEQYF.

V usage is TRBV11-3 and J usage is TRBJ2-2; 8 bases are shared with TRBD2. The junction had 5 bases not matched to a gene; V was cut back by 5 bases and J by 3 bases. CDR3 length: 15 residues. In germline, CDR1 is SGHNT, CDR2 YENEEA. For the CDR3, the DNA is TGTGCCAGCAGCGGCGGGAGGTCGGACACCGGGGAGCTGTTTTTT. It codes for CASSGGRSDTGELFF.

This clone has just a few counts. V is TRBV5-6 and J is TRBJ2-5; 7 nucleotides align to TRBD1. The V segment lost 4 bases and the J segment 3 bases; nucleotides outside the gene matches: 3. The CDR3 spans 13 residues. CDR1 is SGHDT, CDR2 YYEEEE, per germline. CDR3 protein: CASSKDRKETQYF. The CDR3 DNA is TGTGCCAGCAGCAAGGACAGGAAAGAGACCCAGTACTTC. Filled out from reference TRBV5-6 and TRBJ2-5, the complete variable domain reads DAGVTQSPTHLIKTRGQQVTLRCSPKSGHDTVSWYQQALGQGPQFIFQYYEEEERQRGNFPDRFSGHQFPNYSSELNVNALLLGDSALYLCASSKDRKETQYFGPGTRLLVL.

This clone is medium-sized within its sample. The V call is TRBV12-5, the J call TRBJ1-5; 7 nucleotides match TRBD1. The CDR3 length is 15 residues. J gave up 3 bases and V 1 base, and 3 bases lay outside the gene matches. Germline V gene lookup returns CDR1 LGHNT and CDR2 FRNRAP. The CDR3 DNA reads as TGTGCTAGTGGTTTGGGGACAGGCTACAATCAGCCCCAGCATTTT. Amino acid sequence: CASGLGTGYNQPQHF.

The chain has TRBV19 and TRBJ1-6, with 7 bases aligning to TRBD1. V trimming: 1 base; J trimming: 8 bases; junction bases outside the gene matches: 8. Germline CDR1 LNHDA, CDR2 SQIVND (reference sequence). The CDR3 length is 16 residues. As DNA, the CDR3 is TGTGCCAGTAGTATAGGGAGACAGGGAACGGATTCACCCCTCCACTTT. It is translated as CASSIGRQGTDSPLHF.

V is TRBV7-8 and J is TRBJ1-5, with TRBD1 matching 8 bases. In germline, CDR1 is SGHVS, CDR2 FQNEAQ. The CDR3 covers 13 residues. Trimming at V came to 5 bases and at J to 11 bases, leaving 8 bases not matched to a gene. The CDR3 loop is CASSQDRGTSQHF. CDR3 DNA: TGTGCCAGCAGCCAAGACAGGGGAACGTCCCAGCATTTT.

The chain couples TRBV3-1 (or the pseudogene TRBV3-2) to TRBJ1-1; perhaps TRBD1 as D (5 bases). The CDR3 runs 14 residues. Per germline, CDR1 LGHDT and CDR2 YNNKEL (reference sequence). With 0 bases removed from V and 11 bases from J, the gap between germline ends came to 16 bases. The CDR3 spells CASSQEVAQGWAFF. The CDR3 region has the DNA TGTGCCAGCAGCCAAGAAGTCGCCCAGGGTTGGGCTTTCTTT.

The CDR3 DNA reads TGTGCCAGCAGCTTGATATCTTTGGAGACCCAGTACTTC. Its protein product is CASSLISLETQYF. The chain links TRBV7-2 to TRBJ2-5; D is ambiguous. The germline V gene has CDR1 SGHTA and CDR2 FQGNSA. V lost 3 bases to trimming and J lost 5 bases, with 10 bases between them. The CDR3 is 13 residues long.

The genes are TRBV19 and TRBJ1-5, with a tentative D call TRBD1 (5 bases). Trimming took off 0 bases at V and 9 bases at J, with 9 bases between the two ends. Germline V CDR1 and CDR2: LNHDA, SQIVND (reference sequence). This CDR3 has 13 amino acids. CDR3 sequence (DNA): TGTGCCAGTAGTATAGATTCAGGGAGGCCCCAGCATTTT. This gives the protein CASSIDSGRPQHF. Full variable domain (rest looked up from reference TRBV19 and TRBJ1-5): DGGITQSPKYLFRKEGQNVTLSCEQNLNHDAMYWYRQDPGQGLRLIYYSQIVNDFQKGDIAEGYSVSREKKESFPLTVTSAQKNPTAFYLCASSIDSGRPQHFGDGTRLSIL.

The chain is built from TRBV25-1 and TRBJ1-6; D uncertain. The CDR3 is made up of 14 amino acids. Germline CDR1 is MGHDK and CDR2 is SYGVNS. V lost 8 bases to trimming and J lost 3 bases, with 11 bases between them. The CDR3 is CASSAFLYNSPLHF. CDR3 bases: TGTGCCAGCTCGGCCTTTCTCTATAATTCACCCCTCCACTTT.

V gene TRBV30 combines with J gene TRBJ1-5, with a possible D match to TRBD1 (5 bases). Per germline, CDR1 GTSNPN and CDR2 SVGIG (reference sequence). The ends were cut back, 1 base at V and 3 bases at J, with 10 bases in the middle. The CDR3 runs 14 residues. The CDR3 coding sequence is TGTGCCTGGAGTGAGAGGACAACCAATCAGCCCCAGCATTTT. Its protein product is CAWSERTTNQPQHF.

V is TRBV19 and J is TRBJ1-5, with D perhaps matching TRBD1 (5 bases). Germline V lookup: CDR1 LNHDA, CDR2 SQIVND (reference sequence). The CDR3 is made up of 16 amino acids. The V gene lost 6 bases and the J gene lost 1 base, with 16 bases spanning the gap. The CDR3 region is CASRGPGAESNQPQHF. CDR3 DNA sequence: TGTGCCAGTAGGGGGCCTGGGGCGGAGAGCAATCAGCCCCAGCATTTT.

The V and J genes are TRBV3-1 (or the pseudogene TRBV3-2) and TRBJ2-7, with 7 bases identical to TRBD1. Losses at the gene ends were 3 bases for V and 1 base for J; bases not matched to a gene: 3. Germline lookup yields CDR1 LGHDT and CDR2 YNNKEL (reference sequence). The CDR3 spans 14 residues. The CDR3 reads CASSHRQGSYEQYF. CDR3 bases: TGTGCCAGCAGCCACCGACAGGGTTCCTACGAGCAGTACTTC.

The V gene is TRBV4-1, the J gene TRBJ1-1; D is uncertain. The V end lost 3 bases, the J end lost 1 base, and 12 bases lay between the germline ends. Germline CDR1 reads MGHRA; CDR2 reads YSYEKL. This CDR3 is 15 amino acids long. CDR3 bases: TGCGCCAGCAGCCATTATCTAAGGGCGAACACTGAAGCTTTCTTT. It is translated as CASSHYLRANTEAFF.

V and J are TRBV11-2 and TRBJ1-2; maybe TRBD1 (6 bases). Germline V gene sequence: CDR1 SGHAT, CDR2 FQNNGV. V dropped 7 bases and J dropped 7 bases, with 22 bases sitting between them. The CDR3 has 15 amino acids. The CDR3 reads CASTLAGRGIGGYTF. The DNA of the CDR3 is TGTGCCAGCACCCTTGCCGGGAGGGGGATTGGTGGCTACACCTTC. The entire variable domain, with the rest obtained from reference TRBV11-2 and TRBJ1-2, is as follows: EAGVAQSPRYKIIEKRQSVAFWCNPISGHATLYWYQQILGQGPKLLIQFQNNGVVDDSQLPKDRFSAERLKGVDSTLKIQPAKLEDSAVYLCASTLAGRGIGGYTFGSGTRLTVV.